This T cell receptor beta chain was sequenced in a study of shared T cell receptors in the human thymus. Germline lookup yields CDR1 SGHTA and CDR2 FQGNSA. V shed 4 bases and J shed 3 bases, with 12 bases lying between them. This CDR3 comprises 15 residues. TCRdb keeps only in-frame clones here, not all; method: immunoSEQ multiplex PCR. The sample yields about 380,000 clones, approximately 95% seen once. The origin of this receptor is a human donor. The chain couples TRBV7-2 to TRBJ2-2; D is perhaps TRBD1 or TRBD2 (5 bases each). The specimen sequenced was thymocytes. The CDR3 region has the DNA TGTGCCAGCAGCTACCCCGGGGCCGACACCGGGGAGCTGTTTTTT. Translating gives CASSYPGADTGELFF.